The sequence of this TCR beta chain was determined in a study of T cell repertoires in cytomegalovirus infection. Notes on this clonotype: Its target is not known.

Study-wide points: HLA-C-restricted CMV-specific TCR beta clonotypes were dominant in the ex vivo response. Totalled public TCR beta family frequency picked out people who carried CMV plus the relevant HLA.

TCRdb re-called the reads through MiXCR, storing one row per CDR3 protein. The sample holds hundreds of thousands of distinct CDR3 sequences; around 24% are singletons and the top ten take 8%. The CDR3 has 15 residues. Germline V gene data show CDR1 as SEHNR and CDR2 as FQNEAQ (reference sequence). The ends were cut back, 4 bases at V and 0 bases at J, with 13 bases in the middle. This receptor was obtained from a human donor in good health (CMV status not recorded). Some clones in this sample may be carry-over from other donors' samples. Sequencing was done on a sample of CD8+ T cells from PBMCs. This chain joins TRBV7-9 and TRBJ2-7; no clear D gene. Here the CDR3 DNA reads TGTGCCAGCAGCTCGCCGAGTGACACCTCCTACGAGCAGTACTTC. Translation: CASSSPSDTSYEQYF.